The entry below gives a single T cell receptor beta chain sequence along with its context. Assay used: immunoSEQ multiplex PCR; TCRdb lists only in-frame clones, some missing. This sample has 74,000 or so clones, with about 93% found just once. These data belong to a study of technical replicates of blood from a handful of donors. The sequencing input was T cells isolated from PBMCs. The source of this sequence is a human donor in good health.

The CDR3 reads CASSDQNQPQHF. The DNA for the CDR3 is TGTGCCAGCAGTGATCAGAATCAGCCCCAGCATTTT. The gene calls are TRBV2 and TRBJ1-5, with D unclear. Germline V CDR1 and CDR2: SNHLY, FYNNEI. Trimming shortened V by 3 bases and J by 4 bases, and 4 bases separated the two germline ends. CDR3 size: 12 residues.